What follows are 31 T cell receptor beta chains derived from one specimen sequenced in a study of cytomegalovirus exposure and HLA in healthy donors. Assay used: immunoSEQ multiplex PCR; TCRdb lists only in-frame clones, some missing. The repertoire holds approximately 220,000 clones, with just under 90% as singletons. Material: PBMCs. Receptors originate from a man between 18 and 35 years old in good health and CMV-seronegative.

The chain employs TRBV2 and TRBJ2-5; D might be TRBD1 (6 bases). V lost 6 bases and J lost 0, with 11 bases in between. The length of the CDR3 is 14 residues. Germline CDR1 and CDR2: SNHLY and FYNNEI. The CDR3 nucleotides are TGTGCCAGCAGCGAGGACAGATACCAAGAGACCCAGTACTTC. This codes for CASSEDRYQETQYF.

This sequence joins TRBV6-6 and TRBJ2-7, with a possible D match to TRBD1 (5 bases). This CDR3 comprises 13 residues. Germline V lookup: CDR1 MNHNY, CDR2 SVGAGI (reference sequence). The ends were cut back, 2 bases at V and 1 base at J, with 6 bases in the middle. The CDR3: CASSYDSSYEQYF. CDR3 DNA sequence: TGTGCCAGCAGTTACGACAGTTCCTACGAGCAGTACTTC.

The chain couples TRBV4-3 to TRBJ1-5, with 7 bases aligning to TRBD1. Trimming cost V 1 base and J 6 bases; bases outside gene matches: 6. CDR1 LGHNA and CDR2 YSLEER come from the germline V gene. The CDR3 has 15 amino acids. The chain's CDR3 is CASSQATGSGQPQHF. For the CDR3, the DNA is TGCGCCAGCAGCCAAGCGACAGGGAGTGGTCAGCCCCAGCATTTT.

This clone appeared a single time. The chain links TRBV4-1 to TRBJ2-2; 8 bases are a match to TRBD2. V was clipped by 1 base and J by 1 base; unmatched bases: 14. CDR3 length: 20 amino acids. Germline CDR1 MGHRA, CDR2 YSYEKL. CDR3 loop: CASSQGPPMVAGLNTGELFF. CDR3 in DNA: TGCGCCAGCAGCCAAGGCCCCCCTATGGTAGCGGGGTTGAACACCGGGGAGCTGTTTTTT.

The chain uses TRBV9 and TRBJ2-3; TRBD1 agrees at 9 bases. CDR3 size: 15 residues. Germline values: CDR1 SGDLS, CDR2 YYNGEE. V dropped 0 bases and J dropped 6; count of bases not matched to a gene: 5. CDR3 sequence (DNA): TGTGCCAGCAGCGTAGCAACAGGGGGCGGCGATACGCAGTATTTT. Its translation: CASSVATGGGDTQYF.

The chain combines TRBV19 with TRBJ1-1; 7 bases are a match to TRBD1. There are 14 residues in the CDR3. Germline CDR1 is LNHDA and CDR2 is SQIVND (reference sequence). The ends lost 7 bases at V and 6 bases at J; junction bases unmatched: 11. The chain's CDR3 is CASTMTGIKSEAFF. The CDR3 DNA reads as TGTGCCAGTACCATGACAGGGATTAAGTCTGAAGCTTTCTTT.

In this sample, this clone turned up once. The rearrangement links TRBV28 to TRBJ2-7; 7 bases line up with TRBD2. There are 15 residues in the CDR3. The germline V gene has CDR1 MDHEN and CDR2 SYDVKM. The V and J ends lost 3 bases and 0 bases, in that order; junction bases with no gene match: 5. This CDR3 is CASSFLRGSSYEQYF. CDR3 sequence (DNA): TGTGCCAGCAGTTTCTTGCGGGGGAGCTCCTACGAGCAGTACTTC.

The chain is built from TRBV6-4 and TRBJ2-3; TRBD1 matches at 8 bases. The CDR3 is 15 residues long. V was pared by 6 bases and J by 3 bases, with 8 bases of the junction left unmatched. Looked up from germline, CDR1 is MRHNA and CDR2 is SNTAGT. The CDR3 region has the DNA TGTGCCAGCAGCCGCCGACAGGGGACGACAGATACGCAGTATTTT. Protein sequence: CASSRRQGTTDTQYF.

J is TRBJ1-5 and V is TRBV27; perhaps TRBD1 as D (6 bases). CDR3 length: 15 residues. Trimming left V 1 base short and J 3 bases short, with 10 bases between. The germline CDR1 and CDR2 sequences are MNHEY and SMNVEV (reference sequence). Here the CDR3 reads CASSLWAGDNQPQHF. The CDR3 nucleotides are TGTGCCAGCAGTTTATGGGCAGGGGACAATCAGCCCCAGCATTTT.

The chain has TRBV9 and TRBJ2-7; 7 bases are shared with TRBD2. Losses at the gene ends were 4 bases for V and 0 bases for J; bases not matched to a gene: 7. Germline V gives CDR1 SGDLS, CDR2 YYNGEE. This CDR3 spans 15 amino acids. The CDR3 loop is CASSLIAGDSYEQYF. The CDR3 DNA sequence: TGTGCCAGCAGCCTAATAGCGGGCGACTCCTACGAGCAGTACTTC.

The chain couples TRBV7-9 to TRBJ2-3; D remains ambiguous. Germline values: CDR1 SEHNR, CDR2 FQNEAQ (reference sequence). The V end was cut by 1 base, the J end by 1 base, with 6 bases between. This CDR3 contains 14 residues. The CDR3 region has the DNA TGTGCCAGCAGCTTAGATCGGGGCACAGATACGCAGTATTTT. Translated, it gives CASSLDRGTDTQYF.

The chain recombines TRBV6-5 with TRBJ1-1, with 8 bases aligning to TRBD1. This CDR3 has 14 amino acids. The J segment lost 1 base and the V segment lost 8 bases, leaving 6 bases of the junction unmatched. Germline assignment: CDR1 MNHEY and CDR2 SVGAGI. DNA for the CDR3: TGTGCCAGCTCAACGGGACAGGAGAACACTGAAGCTTTCTTT. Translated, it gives CASSTGQENTEAFF.

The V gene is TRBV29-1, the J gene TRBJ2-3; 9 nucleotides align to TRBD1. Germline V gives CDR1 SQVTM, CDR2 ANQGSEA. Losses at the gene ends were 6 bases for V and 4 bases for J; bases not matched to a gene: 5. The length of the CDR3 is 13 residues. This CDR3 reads CSVGQGSADTQYF. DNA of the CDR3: TGCAGCGTGGGACAGGGTAGTGCAGATACGCAGTATTTT.

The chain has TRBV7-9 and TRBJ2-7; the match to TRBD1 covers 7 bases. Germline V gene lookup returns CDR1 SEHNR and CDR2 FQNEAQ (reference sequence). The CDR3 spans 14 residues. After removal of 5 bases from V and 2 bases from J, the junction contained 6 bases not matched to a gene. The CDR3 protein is CASSRRDSTYEQYF. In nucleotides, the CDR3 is TGTGCCAGCAGCCGCCGGGACAGCACCTACGAGCAGTACTTC.

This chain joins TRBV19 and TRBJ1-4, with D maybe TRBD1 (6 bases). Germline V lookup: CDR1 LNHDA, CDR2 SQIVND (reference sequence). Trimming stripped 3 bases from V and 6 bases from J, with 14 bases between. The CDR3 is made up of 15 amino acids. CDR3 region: CASSMVDRMDEKLFF. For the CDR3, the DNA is TGTGCCAGTAGTATGGTAGACAGGATGGATGAAAAACTGTTTTTT.

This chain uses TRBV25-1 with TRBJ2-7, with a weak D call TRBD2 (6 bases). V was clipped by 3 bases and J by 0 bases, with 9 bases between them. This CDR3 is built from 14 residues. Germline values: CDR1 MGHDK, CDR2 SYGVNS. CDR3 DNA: TGTGCCAGCAGTGACCGACTAGGCTCCTACGAGCAGTACTTC. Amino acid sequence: CASSDRLGSYEQYF.

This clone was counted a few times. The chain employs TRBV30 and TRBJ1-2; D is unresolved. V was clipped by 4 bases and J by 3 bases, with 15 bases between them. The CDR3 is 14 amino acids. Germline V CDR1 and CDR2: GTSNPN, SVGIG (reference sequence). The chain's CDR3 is CAWIRREFYYGYTF. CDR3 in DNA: TGTGCCTGGATTCGGCGGGAGTTTTACTATGGCTACACCTTC.

The CDR3 bases are TGTGCCAGCAGCTACGGACTAGCCCCATCCTACGAGCAGTACTTC. Its protein is CASSYGLAPSYEQYF. The chain is built from TRBV5-4 and TRBJ2-7; 8 bases match TRBD2. Unmatched junction bases numbered 6, after V lost 3 bases and J lost 1 base. CDR1 and CDR2 (germline): SGHNT, YYREEE (reference sequence). The CDR3 has 15 amino acids.

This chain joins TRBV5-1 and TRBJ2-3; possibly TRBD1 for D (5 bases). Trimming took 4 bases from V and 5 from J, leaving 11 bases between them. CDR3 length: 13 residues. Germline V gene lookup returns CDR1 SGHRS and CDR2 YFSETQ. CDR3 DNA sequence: TGCGCCAGCAGCCTTGGGGCCAGAGATACGCAGTATTTT. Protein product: CASSLGARDTQYF.

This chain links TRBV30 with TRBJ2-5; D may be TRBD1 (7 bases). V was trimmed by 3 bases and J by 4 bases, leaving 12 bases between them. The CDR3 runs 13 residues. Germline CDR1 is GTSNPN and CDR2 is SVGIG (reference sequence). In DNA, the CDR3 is TGTGCCTGGAGAGGGCAGGGGGGAGAGACCCAGTACTTC. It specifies CAWRGQGGETQYF.

The CDR3 reads CASSGARDRALYEQYF. CDR3 coding DNA: TGTGCCAGCAGCGGTGCCCGGGACAGGGCACTCTACGAGCAGTACTTC. The chain is built from TRBV7-9 and TRBJ2-7; TRBD1 matches 9 bases. The germline V gene has CDR1 SEHNR and CDR2 FQNEAQ (reference sequence). Trimming took 5 bases from V and 3 from J; bases not matched to a gene: 11. This CDR3 is built from 16 residues.

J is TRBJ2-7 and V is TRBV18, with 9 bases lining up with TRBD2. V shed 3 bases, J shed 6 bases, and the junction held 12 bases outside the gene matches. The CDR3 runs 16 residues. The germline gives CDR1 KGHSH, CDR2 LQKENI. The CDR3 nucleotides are TGTGCCAGCTCACCCCCAGCGGGAGGTTTAGCAACCGAGCAGTACTTC. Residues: CASSPPAGGLATEQYF.

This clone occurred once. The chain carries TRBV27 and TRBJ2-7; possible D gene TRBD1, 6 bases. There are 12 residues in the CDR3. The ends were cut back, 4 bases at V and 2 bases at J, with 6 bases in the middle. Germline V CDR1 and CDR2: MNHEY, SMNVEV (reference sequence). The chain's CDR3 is CASSSGAYEQYF. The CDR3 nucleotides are TGTGCCAGCAGTTCAGGGGCCTACGAGCAGTACTTC.

Here the CDR3 reads CASSRRTGHSYEQYF. CDR3 in DNA: TGTGCCAGCAGCCGGAGAACAGGCCACTCCTACGAGCAGTACTTC. The chain joins TRBV7-2 to TRBJ2-7; weak D call: TRBD1 (5 bases). Trimming pared 5 bases from V and 0 bases from J, leaving 14 bases between. This CDR3 contains 15 residues. The V gene's germline CDR1 is SGHTA and CDR2 FQGNSA.

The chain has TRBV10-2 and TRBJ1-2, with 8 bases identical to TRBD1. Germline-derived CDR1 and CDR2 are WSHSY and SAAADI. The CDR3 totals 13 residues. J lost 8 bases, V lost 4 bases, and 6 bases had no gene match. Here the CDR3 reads CASSGGTGLGYTF. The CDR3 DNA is TGCGCCAGCAGTGGGGGGACAGGCCTAGGCTACACCTTC.

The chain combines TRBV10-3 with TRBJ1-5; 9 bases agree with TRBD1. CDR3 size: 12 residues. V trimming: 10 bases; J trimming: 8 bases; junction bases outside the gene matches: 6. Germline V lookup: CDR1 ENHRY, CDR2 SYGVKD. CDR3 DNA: TGTGCCAACGGACAGGGGAATGAGCCCCAGCATTTT. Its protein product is CANGQGNEPQHF.

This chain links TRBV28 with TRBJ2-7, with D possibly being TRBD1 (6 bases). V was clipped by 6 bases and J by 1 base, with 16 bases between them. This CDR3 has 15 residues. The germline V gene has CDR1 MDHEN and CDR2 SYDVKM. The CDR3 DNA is TGTGCCAGCAGCTCCCGGCTACAGGGTTCCTACGAGCAGTACTTC. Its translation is CASSSRLQGSYEQYF.

The CDR3 DNA reads TGTGCCAGTATGAGGCTTTCCGACTGGGGGGCCAACGTCCTGACTTTC. It is translated as CASMRLSDWGANVLTF. The J gene is TRBJ2-6, the V gene TRBV19; no firm D call. The V end was cut by 7 bases, the J end by 4 bases, with 17 bases between. Germline assignment: CDR1 LNHDA and CDR2 SQIVND (reference sequence). CDR3 length: 16 residues.

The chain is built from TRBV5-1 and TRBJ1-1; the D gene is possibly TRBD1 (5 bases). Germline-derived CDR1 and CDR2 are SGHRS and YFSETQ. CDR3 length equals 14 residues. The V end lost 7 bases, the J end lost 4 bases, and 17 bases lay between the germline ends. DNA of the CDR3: TGCGCCAGCGGCGCTTCACGGGGGGGCACTGAAGCTTTCTTT. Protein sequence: CASGASRGGTEAFF.

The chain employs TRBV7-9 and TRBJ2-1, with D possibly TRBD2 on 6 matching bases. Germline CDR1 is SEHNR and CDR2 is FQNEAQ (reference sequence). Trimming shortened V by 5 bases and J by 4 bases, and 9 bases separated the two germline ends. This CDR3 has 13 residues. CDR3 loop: CASSPGSYNEQFF. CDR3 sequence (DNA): TGTGCCAGCAGCCCCGGGAGTTACAATGAGCAGTTCTTC.

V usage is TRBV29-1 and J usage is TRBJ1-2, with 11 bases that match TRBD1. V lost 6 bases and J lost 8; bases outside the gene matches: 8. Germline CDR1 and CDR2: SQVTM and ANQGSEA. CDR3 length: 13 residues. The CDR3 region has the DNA TGCAGCGTGGACAGGGGGCGCCCGGGGGGCTACACCTTC. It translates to CSVDRGRPGGYTF.